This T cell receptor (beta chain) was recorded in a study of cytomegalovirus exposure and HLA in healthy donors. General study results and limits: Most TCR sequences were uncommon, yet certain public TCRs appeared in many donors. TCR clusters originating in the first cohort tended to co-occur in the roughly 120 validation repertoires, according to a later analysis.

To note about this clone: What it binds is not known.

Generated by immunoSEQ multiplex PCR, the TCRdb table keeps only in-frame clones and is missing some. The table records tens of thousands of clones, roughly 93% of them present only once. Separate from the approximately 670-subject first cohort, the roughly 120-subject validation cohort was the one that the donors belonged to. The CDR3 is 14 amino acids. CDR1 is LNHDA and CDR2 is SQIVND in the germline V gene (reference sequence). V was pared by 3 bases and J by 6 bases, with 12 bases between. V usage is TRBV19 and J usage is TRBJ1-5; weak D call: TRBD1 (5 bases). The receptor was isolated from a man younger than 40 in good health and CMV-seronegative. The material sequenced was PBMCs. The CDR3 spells CASSISRAVQPQHF. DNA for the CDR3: TGTGCCAGTAGTATTAGCAGGGCGGTTCAGCCCCAGCATTTT.